This T cell receptor beta chain was recovered during a study of OX40 agonist ivuxolimab in advanced cancers. Trimming took 3 bases from V and 2 from J, leaving 2 bases between them. The CDR3 loop spans 12 amino acids. Germline V gene sequence: CDR1 LNHDA, CDR2 SQIVND (reference sequence). Sequencing used immunoSEQ multiplex PCR; TCRdb keeps in-frame clones, though not all of them. This sample carries tens of thousands of clones, roughly 81% of them seen once, and the ten largest clones take 2.5% to 3.5%. Sequencing used CD4+ or CD8+ T cells sorted from blood, obtained in a trial of the OX40 agonist ivuxolimab. This chain uses TRBV19 with TRBJ2-1; D ambiguous. This sequence was found in an adult with an advanced solid tumor such as melanoma, head and neck, liver or kidney cancer. The CDR3 DNA reads TGTGCCAGTAGTATCACCTACAATGAGCAGTTCTTC. This gives the protein CASSITYNEQFF.